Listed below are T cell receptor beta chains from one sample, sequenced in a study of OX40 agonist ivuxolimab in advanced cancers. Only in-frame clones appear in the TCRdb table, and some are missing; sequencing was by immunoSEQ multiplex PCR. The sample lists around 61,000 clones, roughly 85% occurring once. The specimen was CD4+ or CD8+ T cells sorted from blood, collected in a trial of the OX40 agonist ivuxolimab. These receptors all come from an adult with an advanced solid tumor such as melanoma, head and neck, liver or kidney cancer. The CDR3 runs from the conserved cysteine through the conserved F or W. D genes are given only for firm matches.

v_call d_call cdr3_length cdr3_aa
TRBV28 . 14 CASSHGTNQETQYF
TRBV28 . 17 CASSLLGRETTNEKLFF
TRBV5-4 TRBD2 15 CASSLGLAQREEQYF
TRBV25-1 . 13 CASSERGTDTQYF
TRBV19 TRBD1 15 CASSGNRGQGNTIYF
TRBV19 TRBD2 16 CASSIRSGTLSYEQYF
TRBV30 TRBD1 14 CAWTGTGGFETQYF
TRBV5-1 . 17 CASSLDKSGAGANVLTF
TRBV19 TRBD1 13 CASSTGGGYGYTF
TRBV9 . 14 CASSPALSGNTIYF
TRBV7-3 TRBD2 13 CASSPSSGTSKYF
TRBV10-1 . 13 CASSRQEYNEQFF
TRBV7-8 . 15 CASSSRTITQETQYF